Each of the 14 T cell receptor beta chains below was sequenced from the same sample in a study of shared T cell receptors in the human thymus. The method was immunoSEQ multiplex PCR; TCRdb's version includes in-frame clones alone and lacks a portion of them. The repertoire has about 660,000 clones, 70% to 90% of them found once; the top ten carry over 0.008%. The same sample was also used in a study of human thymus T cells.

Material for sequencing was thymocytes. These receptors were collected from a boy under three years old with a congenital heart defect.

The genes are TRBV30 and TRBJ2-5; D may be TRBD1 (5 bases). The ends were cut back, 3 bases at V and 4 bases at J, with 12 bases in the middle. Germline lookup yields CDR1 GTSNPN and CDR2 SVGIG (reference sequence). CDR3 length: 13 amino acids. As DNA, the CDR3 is TGTGCCTGGAGACCGTGGGGCACAGAGACCCAGTACTTC. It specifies CAWRPWGTETQYF.

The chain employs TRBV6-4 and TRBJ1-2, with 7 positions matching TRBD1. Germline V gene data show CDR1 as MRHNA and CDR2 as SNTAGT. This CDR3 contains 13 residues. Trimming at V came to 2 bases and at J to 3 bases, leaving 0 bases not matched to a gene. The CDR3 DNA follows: TGTGCCAGCAGTGACGGGACAGACTATGGCTACACCTTC. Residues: CASSDGTDYGYTF.

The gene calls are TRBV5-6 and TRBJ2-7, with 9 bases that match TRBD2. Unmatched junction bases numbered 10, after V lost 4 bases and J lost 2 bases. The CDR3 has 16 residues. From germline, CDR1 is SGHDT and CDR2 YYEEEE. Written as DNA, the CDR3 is TGTGCCAGCAGCCTCCTTGTAGCGGGAGTCCCCTACGAGCAGTACTTC. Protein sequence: CASSLLVAGVPYEQYF.

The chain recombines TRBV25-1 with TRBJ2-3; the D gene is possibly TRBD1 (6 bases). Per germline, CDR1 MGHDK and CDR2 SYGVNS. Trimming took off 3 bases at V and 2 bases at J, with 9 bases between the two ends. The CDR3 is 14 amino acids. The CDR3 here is CASSDRDTTDTQYF. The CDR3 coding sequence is TGTGCCAGCAGTGATAGGGACACCACAGATACGCAGTATTTT.

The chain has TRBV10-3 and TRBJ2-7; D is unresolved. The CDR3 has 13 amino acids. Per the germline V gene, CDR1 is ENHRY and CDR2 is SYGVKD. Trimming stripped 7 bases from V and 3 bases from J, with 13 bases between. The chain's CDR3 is CAINTEKGYEQYF. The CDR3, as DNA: TGTGCCATCAACACAGAGAAAGGCTACGAGCAGTACTTC.

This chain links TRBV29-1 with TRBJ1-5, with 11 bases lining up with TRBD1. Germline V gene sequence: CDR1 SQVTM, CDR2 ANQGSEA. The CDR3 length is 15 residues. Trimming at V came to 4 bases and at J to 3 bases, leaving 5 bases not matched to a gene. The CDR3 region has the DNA TGCAGCGTTGTTAGGGGACAGGGGGTCAATCAGCCCCAGCATTTT. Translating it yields CSVVRGQGVNQPQHF.

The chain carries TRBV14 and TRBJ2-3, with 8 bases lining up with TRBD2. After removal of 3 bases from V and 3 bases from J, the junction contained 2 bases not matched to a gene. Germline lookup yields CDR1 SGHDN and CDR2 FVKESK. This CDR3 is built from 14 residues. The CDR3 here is CASSHGGRTDTQYF. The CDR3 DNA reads TGTGCCAGCAGCCATGGCGGGAGGACAGATACGCAGTATTTT.

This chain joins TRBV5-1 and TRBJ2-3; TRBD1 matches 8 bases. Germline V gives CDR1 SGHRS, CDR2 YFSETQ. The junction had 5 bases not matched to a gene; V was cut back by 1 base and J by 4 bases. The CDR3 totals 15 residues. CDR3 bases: TGCGCCAGCAGCTTGCGGACAGGGTGGTCAGATACGCAGTATTTT. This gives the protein CASSLRTGWSDTQYF.

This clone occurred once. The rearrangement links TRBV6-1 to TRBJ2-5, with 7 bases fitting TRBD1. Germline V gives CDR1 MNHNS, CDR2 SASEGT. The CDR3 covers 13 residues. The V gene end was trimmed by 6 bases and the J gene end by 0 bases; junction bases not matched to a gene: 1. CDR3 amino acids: CASRTGNQETQYF. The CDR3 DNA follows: TGTGCCAGCAGGACAGGGAACCAAGAGACCCAGTACTTC.

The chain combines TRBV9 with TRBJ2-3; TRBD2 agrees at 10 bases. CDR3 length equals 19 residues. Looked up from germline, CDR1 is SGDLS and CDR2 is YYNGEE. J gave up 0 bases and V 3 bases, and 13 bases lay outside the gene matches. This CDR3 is CASSAPGTSVLHSTDTQYF. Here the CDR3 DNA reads TGTGCCAGCAGCGCCCCAGGGACTAGCGTCCTCCATAGCACAGATACGCAGTATTTT.

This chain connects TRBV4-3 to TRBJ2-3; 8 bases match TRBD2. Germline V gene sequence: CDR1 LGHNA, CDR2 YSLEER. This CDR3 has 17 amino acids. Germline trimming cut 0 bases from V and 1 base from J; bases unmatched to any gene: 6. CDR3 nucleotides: TGCGCCAGCAGCCAAGATCGGGGGGGCAGGGGCACAGATACGCAGTATTTT. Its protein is CASSQDRGGRGTDTQYF.

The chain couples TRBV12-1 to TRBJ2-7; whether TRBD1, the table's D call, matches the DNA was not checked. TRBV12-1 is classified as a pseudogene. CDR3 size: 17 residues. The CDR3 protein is CARDTGTRRNTSYEQYF. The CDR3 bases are TGTGCCAGAGACACGGGGACACGGAGAAACACATCCTACGAGCAGTACTTC.

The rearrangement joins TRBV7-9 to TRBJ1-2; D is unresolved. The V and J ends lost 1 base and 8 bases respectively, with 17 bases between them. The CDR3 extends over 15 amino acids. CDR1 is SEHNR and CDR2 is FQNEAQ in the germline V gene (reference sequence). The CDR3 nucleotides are TGTGCCAGCAGCTTAGTTGGGCCGATCCTCTGGGGCTACACCTTC. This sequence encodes CASSLVGPILWGYTF. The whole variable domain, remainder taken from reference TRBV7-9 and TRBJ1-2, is DTGVSQNPRHKITKRGQNVTFRCDPISEHNRLYWYRQTLGQGPEFLTYFQNEAQLEKSRLLSDRFSAERPKGSFSTLEIQRTEQGDSAMYLCASSLVGPILWGYTFGSGTRLTVV.

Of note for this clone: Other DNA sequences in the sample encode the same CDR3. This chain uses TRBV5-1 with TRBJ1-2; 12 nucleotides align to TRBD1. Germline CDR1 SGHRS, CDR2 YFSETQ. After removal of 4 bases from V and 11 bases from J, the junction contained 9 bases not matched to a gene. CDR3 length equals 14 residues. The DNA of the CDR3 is TGCGCCAGCAGCCCGGGACAGGGGGCTTTCGGTTACACCTTC. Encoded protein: CASSPGQGAFGYTF.